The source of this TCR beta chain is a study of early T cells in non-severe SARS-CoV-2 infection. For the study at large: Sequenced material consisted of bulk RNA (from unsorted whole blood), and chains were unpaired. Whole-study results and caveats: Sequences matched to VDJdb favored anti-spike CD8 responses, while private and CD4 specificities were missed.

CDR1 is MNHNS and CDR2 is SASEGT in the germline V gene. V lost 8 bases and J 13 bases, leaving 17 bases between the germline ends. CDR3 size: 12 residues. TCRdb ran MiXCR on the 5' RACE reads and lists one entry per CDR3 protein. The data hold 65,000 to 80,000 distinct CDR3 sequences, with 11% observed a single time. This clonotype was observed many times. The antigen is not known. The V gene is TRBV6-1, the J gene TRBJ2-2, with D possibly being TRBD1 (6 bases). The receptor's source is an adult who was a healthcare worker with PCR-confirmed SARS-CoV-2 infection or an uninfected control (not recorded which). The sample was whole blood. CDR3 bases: TGTGCCAGCGGGACAACAACCACGGGGCTGTTTTTT. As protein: CASGTTTTGLFF.